Given below is one T cell receptor beta chain in context. Its antigen is unidentified. The V gene end was trimmed by 1 base and the J gene end by 0 bases; junction bases not matched to a gene: 3. Germline CDR1 reads LGHNA; CDR2 reads YNFKEQ. The CDR3 sequence is 16 residues long. The PCR contained 60 Vbeta and 13 Jbeta primers. Clones were sequenced by immunoSEQ multiplex PCR, and TCRdb holds only the in-frame ones, with some missing. The repertoire holds approximately 130,000 clones, with over 75% as singletons. These data are taken from a study of cytomegalovirus exposure and HLA in healthy donors. Unrecorded immune exposure was likely among donors, who were nominally healthy when sampled. Study conclusions and caveats: In vitro data verified a few CMV-associated chains as specific for CMV antigens. An analysis was carried out later, and it reportedly showed fewer N-insertions in an Asian-associated ancestry cluster than the approximately 710-donor mean.

The sample taken for sequencing was PBMCs. The TCR originated in a man aged 50-59 years in good health and CMV-seronegative. The chain joins TRBV4-2 to TRBJ2-3; 8 positions match TRBD2. The CDR3 DNA reads TGTGCCAGCAGCCAAGGGCCGGGAGGGAGCACAGATACGCAGTATTTT. Protein: CASSQGPGGSTDTQYF.